This entry features one T cell receptor (beta chain) sequence. Its specificity is not known. The sample is drawn from a study of cytotoxic CD8 clonotypes in ibrutinib-treated CLL. About the research overall: The samples contained 255,043 productive templates on average. They also contained an average of about 94,000 productive rearrangements.

Findings and limits, study-wide: Contraction or stability on treatment characterized the public clonotypes, which were uncommon.

Libraries were prepared by immunoSEQ multiplex PCR; TCRdb keeps only in-frame clonotypes and omits some of them. The table shows approximately 97,000 clones, with roughly four fifths occurring only once. This CDR3 has 15 residues. Trimming cost V 1 base and J 5 bases, with 14 bases left between them. Germline assignment: CDR1 SEHNR and CDR2 FQNEAQ (reference sequence). The clonotype comes from a human donor with chronic lymphocytic leukemia. The sample in question was PBMCs, obtained after 24 months of ibrutinib treatment. This sequence joins TRBV7-9 and TRBJ2-5, with a weak D call TRBD1 (6 bases). CDR3 coding DNA: TGTGCCAGCAGCTTAGTCCAGGGGCGAAGTGAGACCCAGTACTTC. Translation gives CASSLVQGRSETQYF.